This passage covers 22 T cell receptor beta chains from one sample sequenced in a study of blood T cell repertoires in COVID-19. Sequencing used immunoSEQ multiplex PCR; TCRdb keeps in-frame clones, though not all of them. The repertoire has approximately 400,000 clones, roughly 86% of them found once; the top ten carry 1% to 1.5%. The sequenced sample was PBMCs or T cells enriched from blood (not recorded which). These receptors all stem from a man in his thirties or forties who had recovered from COVID-19.

The V gene is TRBV9, the J gene TRBJ2-7; 7 positions agree with TRBD1. The CDR3 extends over 14 amino acids. The V gene end was trimmed by 0 bases and the J gene end by 5 bases; junction bases not matched to a gene: 5. In germline, CDR1 is SGDLS, CDR2 YYNGEE. The CDR3 is CASSVDRGGDEQYF. CDR3 DNA: TGTGCCAGCAGCGTAGACAGGGGTGGGGACGAGCAGTACTTC. The variable domain in full, completed from reference TRBV9 and TRBJ2-7, reads DSGVTQTPKHLITATGQRVTLRCSPRSGDLSVYWYQQSLDQGLQFLIQYYNGEERAKGNILERFSAQQFPDLHSELNLSSLELGDSALYFCASSVDRGGDEQYFGPGTRLTVT.

This clone was observed a single time. The chain carries TRBV10-2 and TRBJ1-2, with unresolved D. V dropped 5 bases and J dropped 3 bases, with 10 bases sitting between them. This CDR3 has 13 amino acids. Germline lookup yields CDR1 WSHSY and CDR2 SAAADI. DNA of the CDR3: TGCGCCAGCAGTTTGACCGAGGACTATGGCTACACCTTC. Amino acid sequence: CASSLTEDYGYTF.

The chain couples TRBV9 to TRBJ1-2; D perhaps matches TRBD1 (6 bases). Per the germline V gene, CDR1 is SGDLS and CDR2 is YYNGEE. With 5 bases removed from V and 4 bases from J, the gap between germline ends came to 9 bases. The CDR3 runs to 12 residues. Written as DNA, the CDR3 is TGTGCCAGCAGTGGACAGCCCTATGGCTACACCTTC. It encodes CASSGQPYGYTF.

The CDR3 is CASSADRGSNSPLHF. CDR3 sequence (DNA): TGTGCCAGCAGCGCCGACAGGGGAAGTAATTCACCCCTCCACTTT. The chain joins TRBV2 to TRBJ1-6, with 8 bases identical to TRBD1. From germline, CDR1 is SNHLY and CDR2 FYNNEI. J gave up 6 bases and V 6 bases, and 7 bases lay outside the gene matches. CDR3 size: 15 residues.

This clone was counted once. The same CDR3 arises from other DNA sequences in this sample as well. The chain links TRBV3-1 (or the pseudogene TRBV3-2) to TRBJ1-2; 9 bases are a match to TRBD1. The CDR3 consists of 13 residues. V was clipped by 4 bases and J by 6 bases; unmatched bases: 3. In germline, CDR1 is LGHDT, CDR2 YNNKEL (reference sequence). The CDR3, as DNA: TGTGCCAGCAGCCGGGGACAGGGAGATGGCTACACCTTC. Amino acid sequence: CASSRGQGDGYTF.

The chain recombines TRBV19 with TRBJ1-5; 7 bases agree with TRBD1. Unmatched junction bases numbered 3, after V lost 0 bases and J lost 1 base. The CDR3 totals 16 residues. The V gene's germline CDR1 is LNHDA and CDR2 SQIVND (reference sequence). The CDR3 here is CASSIDSQGSNQPQHF. For the CDR3, the DNA is TGTGCCAGTAGTATAGACTCACAGGGGAGCAATCAGCCCCAGCATTTT.

This chain joins TRBV4-1 and TRBJ2-3; 12 nucleotides line up with TRBD2. V was clipped by 2 bases and J by 0 bases; unmatched bases: 12. CDR3 length: 20 amino acids. Germline V CDR1 and CDR2: MGHRA, YSYEKL. CDR3 bases: TGCGCCAGCAGCCAAAGAGGTACTAGCGGGGGGCTGATAAGCACAGATACGCAGTATTTT. Amino acid sequence: CASSQRGTSGGLISTDTQYF.

The rearrangement links TRBV4-3 to TRBJ1-1; the match to TRBD1 covers 10 bases. The CDR3 spans 15 residues. With 3 bases clipped from V and 0 bases from J, the junction kept 1 base outside the gene matches. CDR1 LGHNA and CDR2 YSLEER come from the germline V gene. The DNA of the CDR3 is TGCGCCAGCAGCCAGGACAGGGGGATGAACACTGAAGCTTTCTTT. Translation gives CASSQDRGMNTEAFF.

This chain connects TRBV19 to TRBJ1-2, with D unclear. The CDR3 runs to 12 residues. Germline assignment: CDR1 LNHDA and CDR2 SQIVND (reference sequence). V was pared by 3 bases and J by 6 bases, with 8 bases between. The CDR3 spells CASSMRVHGYTF. The CDR3, as DNA: TGTGCCAGTAGTATGAGGGTTCATGGCTACACCTTC.

The V gene is TRBV19, the J gene TRBJ2-2; 7 bases map to TRBD1. The CDR3 is made up of 14 amino acids. J lost 1 base, V lost 7 bases, and 3 bases had no gene match. Germline V gene sequence: CDR1 LNHDA, CDR2 SQIVND (reference sequence). CDR3: CASTRDRNTGELFF. CDR3 DNA: TGTGCCAGTACCAGGGACAGGAACACCGGGGAGCTGTTTTTT.

V gene TRBV6-5 combines with J gene TRBJ2-1; D not resolved. The CDR3 length is 14 residues. Per the germline V gene, CDR1 is MNHEY and CDR2 is SVGAGI. V gave up 3 bases and J gave up 2 bases, with 8 bases separating them. CDR3 nucleotides: TGTGCCAGCAGTTATCAGTCCACCTACAATGAGCAGTTCTTC. Translation: CASSYQSTYNEQFF.

This clone has just one count. The rearrangement joins TRBV4-2 to TRBJ2-7, with 8 bases aligning to TRBD1. The V and J ends lost 5 bases and 6 bases, in that order; junction bases with no gene match: 12. The CDR3 totals 15 residues. Per the germline V gene, CDR1 is LGHNA and CDR2 is YNFKEQ. The CDR3 DNA follows: TGTGCCAGCAGCTTACAGGGGGATTTTGGGTGCGAGCAGTACTTC. Its translation: CASSLQGDFGCEQYF.

The chain recombines TRBV6-5 with TRBJ2-7; possibly TRBD1 for D (5 bases). V gave up 1 base and J gave up 1 base, with 11 bases separating them. Per germline, CDR1 MNHEY and CDR2 SVGAGI. The CDR3 covers 15 residues. Written as DNA, the CDR3 is TGTGCCAGCAGTTACTTTCGGACACTATCCTACGAGCAGTACTTC. This gives the protein CASSYFRTLSYEQYF.

The V gene is TRBV7-8, the J gene TRBJ2-3, with 8 bases lining up with TRBD1. The V gene's germline CDR1 is SGHVS and CDR2 FQNEAQ. V lost 2 bases and J lost 2; bases outside the gene matches: 12. The CDR3 has 18 residues. The CDR3 sequence: CASSLRTGSSVYTDTQYF. The CDR3 coding sequence is TGTGCCAGCAGCTTACGGACAGGGTCGTCCGTCTACACAGATACGCAGTATTTT.

This clone is a singleton in its sample. The chain recombines TRBV30 with TRBJ1-6; D possibly corresponds to TRBD1 (6 bases). Per germline, CDR1 GTSNPN and CDR2 SVGIG (reference sequence). Trimming left V 2 bases short and J 7 bases short, with 12 bases between. The CDR3 length is 14 residues. CDR3 nucleotide sequence: TGTGCCTGGAGTCGTGGACAGATAAATTCACCCCTCCACTTT. Its translation is CAWSRGQINSPLHF. The complete variable domain, with remaining parts taken from reference TRBV30 and TRBJ1-6, reads SQTIHQWPATLVQPVGSPLSLECTVEGTSNPNLYWYRQAAGRGLQLLFYSVGIGQISSEVPQNLSASRPQDRQFILSSKKLLLSDSGFYLCAWSRGQINSPLHFGNGTRLTVT.

The chain uses TRBV29-1 and TRBJ2-7; 8 bases line up with TRBD1. Germline CDR1 SQVTM, CDR2 ANQGSEA. V was clipped by 6 bases and J by 6 bases; unmatched bases: 4. The CDR3 covers 11 residues. CDR3 nucleotides: TGCAGCGTAGATACAGGGGGCGAGCAGTACTTC. As protein: CSVDTGGEQYF.

J is TRBJ2-3 and V is TRBV4-1; D remains ambiguous. Germline V gives CDR1 MGHRA, CDR2 YSYEKL. CDR3 length: 16 residues. V gave up 1 base and J gave up 2 bases, with 13 bases separating them. This chain's CDR3 is CASSQAVRRYTDTQYF. CDR3 coding DNA: TGCGCCAGCAGCCAAGCCGTGAGGCGGTACACAGATACGCAGTATTTT.

The chain has TRBV6-6 and TRBJ2-2, with D hard to call. The germline V and J ends were trimmed by 8 bases and 7 bases, with 11 bases remaining between them. Looked up from germline, CDR1 is MNHNY and CDR2 is SVGAGI (reference sequence). The CDR3 spans 12 residues. CDR3 protein: CASSRPGGELFF. The CDR3 coding sequence is TGTGCCAGCTCCCGACCAGGCGGGGAGCTGTTTTTT.

V gene TRBV6-5 combines with J gene TRBJ2-1; 9 nucleotides agree with TRBD2. The germline gives CDR1 MNHEY, CDR2 SVGAGI. Trimming cost V 6 bases and J 9 bases; bases outside gene matches: 12. The CDR3 runs to 15 residues. CDR3 nucleotide sequence: TGTGCCAGCAGGGTCCAGGTAGCGGGGGCCCCTGAGCAGTTCTTC. Its protein product is CASRVQVAGAPEQFF.

CDR3 residues: CASSLRFEQGLAKNIQYF. DNA for the CDR3: TGTGCCAGCAGCTTACGCTTTGAGCAGGGGCTAGCCAAAAACATTCAGTACTTC. The chain uses TRBV7-2 and TRBJ2-4; maybe TRBD1 (6 bases). CDR3 length equals 18 residues. The germline V gene has CDR1 SGHTA and CDR2 FQGNSA. Trimming removed 2 bases at V and 0 bases at J, with 17 bases between.

The chain links TRBV5-6 to TRBJ1-3, with no clear D. Germline V gives CDR1 SGHDT, CDR2 YYEEEE. V lost 1 base and J 4 bases, leaving 6 bases between the germline ends. This CDR3 region has 13 residues. The chain's CDR3 is CASSLRVGNTIYF. CDR3 DNA: TGTGCCAGCAGCTTGCGGGTGGGAAACACCATATATTTT.

V is TRBV4-1 and J is TRBJ1-1; 9 positions agree with TRBD1. V lost 5 bases to trimming and J lost 0 bases; unmatched junction nucleotides: 7. The CDR3 consists of 16 residues. Germline CDR1 MGHRA, CDR2 YSYEKL. The CDR3 loop reads CASSSGTGTLNTEAFF. The CDR3, as DNA: TGCGCCAGCAGCTCCGGGACAGGGACTTTGAACACTGAAGCTTTCTTT.